Only a few counts were recorded for the clone carrying this T cell receptor (beta chain). Its cognate antigen is unknown. The V segment lost 5 bases and the J segment 8 bases; nucleotides outside the gene matches: 6. There are 15 residues in the CDR3. Germline CDR1 reads SGHTA; CDR2 reads FQGNSA. Every sample had a minimum of 6 million PBMCs isolated. With a J-beta primer mix and a sample-barcoded 5' primer, a second PCR ran roughly 6 to 11 cycles. TCRdb called the 5' RACE reads again in MiXCR, with one record for every CDR3 protein. The sample lists 1.8 million or so distinct CDR3 sequences; about 39% were seen once. This sample is drawn from a study of blood T cells in healthy people across ages. Study-wide background: T cells yielded about one barcoded beta molecule per two cells through template switching. Findings of the study overall: Those diversity estimates obtained from one million T cells were thought to be underestimates.

V usage is TRBV7-2 and J usage is TRBJ2-1; 13 bases are a match to TRBD2. What was sequenced was blood. The TCR sequence derives from a human donor in good health. Written as DNA, the CDR3 is TGTGCCAGCAGCCCGACTAGCGGGGGGCGTGATGAGCAGTTCTTC. Protein product: CASSPTSGGRDEQFF.